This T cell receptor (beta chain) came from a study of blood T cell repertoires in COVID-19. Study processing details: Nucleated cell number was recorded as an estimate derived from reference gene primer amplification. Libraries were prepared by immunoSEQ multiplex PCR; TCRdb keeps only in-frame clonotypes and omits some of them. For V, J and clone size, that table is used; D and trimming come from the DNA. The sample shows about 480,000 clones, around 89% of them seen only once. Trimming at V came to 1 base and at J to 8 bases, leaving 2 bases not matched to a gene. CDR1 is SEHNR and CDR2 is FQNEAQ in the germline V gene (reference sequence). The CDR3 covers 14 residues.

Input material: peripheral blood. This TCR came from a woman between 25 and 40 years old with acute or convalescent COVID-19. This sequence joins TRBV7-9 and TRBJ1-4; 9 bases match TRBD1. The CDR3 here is CASSLGDRAEKLFF. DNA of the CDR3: TGTGCCAGCAGCTTAGGGGACAGGGCCGAAAAACTGTTTTTT.